The 11 T cell receptor beta chains presented below share a single source sample, sequenced in a study of T cell responses to AZD1222 COVID-19 vaccine. Data came from immunoSEQ multiplex PCR; TCRdb stores just in-frame clones and leaves some out. The profile covers 95,000 to 100,000 clones, with about 89% appearing a single time and roughly 10% taken by the ten largest. The sample consisted of peripheral blood, taken 28 days after the second AZD1222 dose. Every receptor here comes from an adult who received the AZD1222 COVID-19 vaccine.

This clone was recorded only once. The rearrangement joins TRBV4-2 to TRBJ2-7; 13 bases are a match to TRBD2. V shed 4 bases, J shed 2 bases, and the junction held 8 bases outside the gene matches. CDR1 is LGHNA, CDR2 YNFKEQ, per germline. The CDR3 length is 17 residues. Here the CDR3 reads CASSRRLAGGSTYEQYF. DNA of the CDR3: TGTGCCAGCAGCCGTCGACTAGCGGGAGGTTCCACCTACGAGCAGTACTTC.

This sequence joins TRBV24-1 and TRBJ2-3; TRBD1 matches at 7 bases. CDR1 and CDR2 from the germline V gene are KGHDR and SFDVKD. This CDR3 has 17 amino acids. Trimming at V came to 0 bases and at J to 0 bases, leaving 5 bases not matched to a gene. CDR3 nucleotides: TGTGCCACCAGTGATTTGCCCCCGGGACAGAGCACAGATACGCAGTATTTT. This translates into CATSDLPPGQSTDTQYF.

The chain employs TRBV5-6 and TRBJ1-1; TRBD1 might be the D (5 bases). The CDR3 is made up of 14 amino acids. Trimming removed 1 base at V and 5 bases at J, with 12 bases between. Germline CDR1 and CDR2: SGHDT and YYEEEE. The CDR3 DNA reads as TGTGCCAGCAGCTTGCAGGGAAGTGGGACTGAAGCTTTCTTT. It encodes CASSLQGSGTEAFF.

CDR3: CAWSVRLGGEKLFF. DNA of the CDR3: TGTGCCTGGAGTGTACGACTAGGAGGCGAAAAACTGTTTTTT. This chain connects TRBV30 to TRBJ1-4; no firm D call. Germline V gene sequence: CDR1 GTSNPN, CDR2 SVGIG (reference sequence). This CDR3 region has 14 residues. V gave up 0 bases and J gave up 8 bases, with 13 bases separating them.

This clone was observed a few times. The chain recombines TRBV4-1 with TRBJ2-2; D is possibly TRBD1 or TRBD2 (5 bases each). CDR3 length: 16 residues. V gave up 0 bases and J gave up 3 bases, with 11 bases separating them. Germline-derived CDR1 and CDR2 are MGHRA and YSYEKL. CDR3 in DNA: TGCGCCAGCAGCCAAGACGGGACGGCAGACACCGGGGAGCTGTTTTTT. This translates into CASSQDGTADTGELFF.

CDR3 amino acids: CASSLRTSEETQYF. In nucleotides, the CDR3 is TGTGCCAGCAGCCTCCGGACTAGCGAAGAGACCCAGTACTTC. The chain carries TRBV3-1 (or the pseudogene TRBV3-2) and TRBJ2-5; the match to TRBD2 covers 9 bases. V lost 4 bases to trimming and J lost 3 bases; unmatched junction nucleotides: 3. The germline gives CDR1 LGHDT, CDR2 YNNKEL (reference sequence). The CDR3 has 14 amino acids.

V usage is TRBV19 and J usage is TRBJ1-1, with D possibly being TRBD1 (6 bases). Germline V gene sequence: CDR1 LNHDA, CDR2 SQIVND (reference sequence). Trimming took off 6 bases at V and 6 bases at J, with 20 bases between the two ends. CDR3 size: 15 residues. Written as DNA, the CDR3 is TGTGCCAGTAGGATGAGGGGGGACCCTAAGGCTGAAGCTTTCTTT. Its translation: CASRMRGDPKAEAFF.

The chain employs TRBV7-8 and TRBJ1-1, with 9 bases identical to TRBD1. Germline V gene data show CDR1 as SGHVS and CDR2 as FQNEAQ. V shed 6 bases and J 1 base; nucleotides not matched to a gene: 9. The CDR3 is made up of 16 amino acids. The CDR3 DNA sequence: TGTGCCAGCAGACGGACAGGGGCTGAGAAGAACACTGAAGCTTTCTTT. Residues: CASRRTGAEKNTEAFF.

The chain combines TRBV21-1 with TRBJ1-4; the DNA was not compared with TRBD1, the D call given in the table. TRBV21-1 is recorded as a pseudogene. The CDR3 has 20 residues. For the CDR3, the DNA is TGTGCCAGCAGCAAAGTATTCGAGACAGGGGGCGCGGGTTCGGTCGAAAAACTGTTTTTT. Its translation is CASSKVFETGGAGSVEKLFF.

The chain is built from TRBV6-2 or TRBV6-3 and TRBJ2-1; no clear D. Trimming took off 2 bases at V and 2 bases at J, with 16 bases between the two ends. The CDR3 runs to 17 residues. Germline lookup yields CDR1 MNHEY and CDR2 SVGEGT. The CDR3 DNA is TGTGCCAGCAGTTACCGGCCGGGCCGAGGCCCCTACAATGAGCAGTTCTTC. Protein product: CASSYRPGRGPYNEQFF.

CDR3 sequence: CASTLDRANYGYTF. Written as DNA, the CDR3 is TGTGCCAGCACTCTAGACAGGGCTAACTATGGCTACACCTTC. The J gene is TRBJ1-2, the V gene TRBV28; 7 bases align to TRBD1. This CDR3 region has 14 residues. V shed 7 bases, J shed 0 bases, and the junction held 5 bases outside the gene matches. CDR1 and CDR2 from the germline V gene are MDHEN and SYDVKM.